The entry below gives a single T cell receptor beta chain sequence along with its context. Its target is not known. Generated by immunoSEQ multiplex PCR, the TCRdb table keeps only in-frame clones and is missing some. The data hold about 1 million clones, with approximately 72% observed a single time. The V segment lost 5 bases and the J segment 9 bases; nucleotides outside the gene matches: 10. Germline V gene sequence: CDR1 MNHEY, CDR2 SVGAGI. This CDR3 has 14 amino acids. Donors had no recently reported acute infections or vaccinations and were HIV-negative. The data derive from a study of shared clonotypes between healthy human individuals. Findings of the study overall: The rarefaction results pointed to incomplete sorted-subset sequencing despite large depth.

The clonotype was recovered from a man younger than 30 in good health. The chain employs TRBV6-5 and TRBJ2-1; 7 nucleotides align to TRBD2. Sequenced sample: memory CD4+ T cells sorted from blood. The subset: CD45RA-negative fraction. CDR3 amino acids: CASSRGLVGGEQFF. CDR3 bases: TGTGCCAGCAGTCGCGGACTAGTGGGAGGTGAGCAGTTCTTC.